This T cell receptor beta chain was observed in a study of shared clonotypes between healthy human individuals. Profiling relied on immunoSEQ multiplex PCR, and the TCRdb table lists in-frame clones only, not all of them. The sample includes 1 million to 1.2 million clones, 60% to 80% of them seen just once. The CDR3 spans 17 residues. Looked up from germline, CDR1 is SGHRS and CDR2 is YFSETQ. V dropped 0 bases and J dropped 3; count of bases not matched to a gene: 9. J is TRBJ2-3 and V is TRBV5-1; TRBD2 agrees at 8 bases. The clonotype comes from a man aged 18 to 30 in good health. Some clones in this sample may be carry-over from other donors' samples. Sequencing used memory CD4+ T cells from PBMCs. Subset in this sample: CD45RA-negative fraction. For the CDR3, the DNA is TGCGCCAGCAGCTTGGCGCTAGCGGGTACAAGTACAGATACGCAGTATTTT. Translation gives CASSLALAGTSTDTQYF.